Listed below are T cell receptor beta chains from one sample, sequenced in a study of T-cell memory formation after mild COVID-19. From the 5' RACE reads, TCRdb called clonotypes with MiXCR, one entry per CDR3 protein. The sample consists of about 33,000 distinct CDR3 sequences, roughly 20% of them appearing once. Material for sequencing was PBMCs or a T cell subset sorted from them (not recorded which). The receptors come from an adult who had mild COVID-19 (a few samples of this study predate the infection). Cell type and time point are not known. The CDR3 runs from the conserved cysteine through the conserved F or W. Fields, in order: clone size, D gene, V gene, J gene, CDR3 length, CDR3 protein, CDR3 DNA. D genes are given only for firm matches. Some rows have no size entry. The others give once, few or many, or a class for an expanded clone.

clone_size: many; d_call: TRBD2; v_call: TRBV3-1; j_call: TRBJ2-1; cdr3_length: 17; cdr3_aa: CASSPSLGAGGVNEQFF; cdr3_nt: TGTGCCAGCAGCCCTTCCTTGGGGGCGGGGGGTGTCAATGAGCAGTTCTTC
clone_size: few; d_call: -; v_call: TRBV6-1; j_call: TRBJ1-1; cdr3_length: 13; cdr3_aa: CASSEMAGTEAFF; cdr3_nt: TGTGCCAGCAGTGAAATGGCCGGAACTGAAGCTTTCTTT
clone_size: -; d_call: -; v_call: TRBV3-1; j_call: TRBJ2-1; cdr3_length: 13; cdr3_aa: CASSQGLVHEQFF; cdr3_nt: TGTGCCAGCAGCCAAGGACTAGTGCATGAGCAGTTCTTC
clone_size: many; d_call: TRBD1; v_call: TRBV24-1; j_call: TRBJ2-5; cdr3_length: 14; cdr3_aa: CATRGTGRGETQYF; cdr3_nt: TGTGCCACCAGAGGGACAGGGCGGGGAGAGACCCAGTACTTC
clone_size: -; d_call: -; v_call: TRBV7-9; j_call: TRBJ2-7; cdr3_length: 13; cdr3_aa: CASSRDLYYEQYF; cdr3_nt: TGTGCCAGCAGCCGGGATTTATACTACGAGCAGTACTTC
clone_size: -; d_call: -; v_call: TRBV7-2; j_call: TRBJ1-1; cdr3_length: 13; cdr3_aa: CASSPDFNTEAFF; cdr3_nt: TGTGCCAGCAGCCCCGATTTCAACACTGAAGCTTTCTTT
clone_size: -; d_call: -; v_call: TRBV29-1; j_call: TRBJ2-3; cdr3_length: 14; cdr3_aa: CSVENRGRTDTQYF; cdr3_nt: TGCAGCGTTGAGAATCGGGGACGCACAGATACGCAGTATTTT
clone_size: many; d_call: -; v_call: TRBV3-1; j_call: TRBJ1-1; cdr3_length: 13; cdr3_aa: CASSPGTGTEAFF; cdr3_nt: TGTGCCAGCAGCCCGGGGACGGGGACTGAAGCTTTCTTT
clone_size: many; d_call: TRBD2; v_call: TRBV20-1; j_call: TRBJ2-7; cdr3_length: 14; cdr3_aa: CSAYRGGYSYEQYF; cdr3_nt: TGCAGTGCTTATCGGGGGGGGTACTCCTACGAGCAGTACTTC
clone_size: many; d_call: TRBD2; v_call: TRBV7-8; j_call: TRBJ2-2; cdr3_length: 13; cdr3_aa: CASSLEAGGELFF; cdr3_nt: TGTGCCAGCAGCTTAGAAGCGGGGGGGGAGCTGTTTTTT
clone_size: many; d_call: -; v_call: TRBV7-9; j_call: TRBJ1-2; cdr3_length: 11; cdr3_aa: CASSAEVGYTF; cdr3_nt: TGTGCCAGCAGCGCAGAAGTCGGCTACACCTTC
clone_size: -; d_call: -; v_call: TRBV7-2; j_call: TRBJ2-7; cdr3_length: 14; cdr3_aa: CASSLVLTAYEQYF; cdr3_nt: TGTGCCAGCAGCTTAGTGCTGACAGCCTACGAGCAGTACTTC
clone_size: many; d_call: TRBD1; v_call: TRBV20-1; j_call: TRBJ2-7; cdr3_length: 14; cdr3_aa: CSADRDRAPYEQYF; cdr3_nt: TGCAGTGCTGACCGGGACAGGGCCCCCTACGAGCAGTACTTC
clone_size: many; d_call: -; v_call: TRBV9; j_call: TRBJ1-2; cdr3_length: 13; cdr3_aa: CASSVDRSYGYTF; cdr3_nt: TGTGCCAGCAGCGTAGACAGGAGCTATGGCTACACCTTC
clone_size: -; d_call: -; v_call: TRBV7-6; j_call: TRBJ1-1; cdr3_length: 13; cdr3_aa: CASSFSPNTEAFF; cdr3_nt: TGTGCCAGCAGCTTCTCGCCTAACACTGAAGCTTTCTTT
clone_size: -; d_call: TRBD2; v_call: TRBV7-2; j_call: TRBJ2-7; cdr3_length: 16; cdr3_aa: CASSLGAGVPSYEQYF; cdr3_nt: TGTGCCAGCAGCTTAGGGGCGGGAGTTCCCTCCTACGAGCAGTACTTC
clone_size: many; d_call: -; v_call: TRBV20-1; j_call: TRBJ1-2; cdr3_length: 16; cdr3_aa: CSARGGQGMLGYGYTF; cdr3_nt: TGCAGTGCTAGAGGAGGGCAGGGGATGCTAGGCTATGGCTACACCTTC
clone_size: many; d_call: -; v_call: TRBV7-8; j_call: TRBJ2-2; cdr3_length: 17; cdr3_aa: CASSLDSAPANTGELFF; cdr3_nt: TGTGCCAGCAGCTTAGATTCGGCGCCCGCGAACACCGGGGAGCTGTTTTTT
clone_size: many; d_call: -; v_call: TRBV7-2; j_call: TRBJ1-5; cdr3_length: 13; cdr3_aa: CASSLGGAQPQHF; cdr3_nt: TGTGCCAGCAGCCTTGGAGGGGCTCAGCCCCAGCATTTT
clone_size: many; d_call: TRBD2; v_call: TRBV7-2; j_call: TRBJ2-1; cdr3_length: 12; cdr3_aa: CASSWVAGEQFF; cdr3_nt: TGTGCCAGCAGCTGGGTAGCGGGGGAGCAGTTCTTC
clone_size: many; d_call: TRBD1; v_call: TRBV3-1; j_call: TRBJ1-2; cdr3_length: 15; cdr3_aa: CASSQRYSTGQGYTF; cdr3_nt: TGTGCCAGCAGCCAACGATACTCGACAGGGCAAGGCTACACCTTC
clone_size: many; d_call: TRBD1; v_call: TRBV5-4; j_call: TRBJ2-7; cdr3_length: 14; cdr3_aa: CATSPGTVTYEQYF; cdr3_nt: TGTGCCACCTCTCCCGGGACAGTGACCTACGAGCAGTACTTC
clone_size: many; d_call: -; v_call: TRBV6-5; j_call: TRBJ2-1; cdr3_length: 13; cdr3_aa: CASRLPGYNEQFF; cdr3_nt: TGTGCCAGCCGCCTCCCGGGTTACAATGAGCAGTTCTTC
clone_size: many; d_call: -; v_call: TRBV29-1; j_call: TRBJ1-2; cdr3_length: 12; cdr3_aa: CSVDTGSYGYTF; cdr3_nt: TGCAGCGTTGACACAGGGAGTTATGGCTACACCTTC
clone_size: -; d_call: TRBD2; v_call: TRBV7-8; j_call: TRBJ2-5; cdr3_length: 15; cdr3_aa: CASSLSAGGGETQYF; cdr3_nt: TGTGCCAGCAGCTTAAGCGCGGGAGGGGGGGAGACCCAGTACTTC
clone_size: -; d_call: -; v_call: TRBV12-3/TRBV12-4; j_call: TRBJ1-6; cdr3_length: 14; cdr3_aa: CASSFSNAIGSLHF; cdr3_nt: TGTGCCAGCAGTTTTTCCAATGCTATTGGATCCCTCCACTTT
clone_size: many; d_call: -; v_call: TRBV6-2/TRBV6-3; j_call: TRBJ2-1; cdr3_length: 12; cdr3_aa: CASSYGIGEQFF; cdr3_nt: TGTGCCAGCAGTTACGGGATAGGGGAGCAGTTCTTC
clone_size: many; d_call: -; v_call: TRBV4-1; j_call: TRBJ2-1; cdr3_length: 13; cdr3_aa: CASSIVGLGEQFF; cdr3_nt: TGCGCCAGCAGCATTGTAGGGCTGGGTGAGCAGTTCTTC
clone_size: few; d_call: -; v_call: TRBV5-6; j_call: TRBJ1-1; cdr3_length: 14; cdr3_aa: CASSFTAGGTEAFF; cdr3_nt: TGTGCCAGCAGCTTTACTGCGGGGGGCACTGAAGCTTTCTTT
clone_size: -; d_call: TRBD2; v_call: TRBV27; j_call: TRBJ2-2; cdr3_length: 19; cdr3_aa: CASSLSPLIAGAYTGELFF; cdr3_nt: TGTGCCAGCAGTTTATCCCCTTTGATAGCGGGGGCGTACACCGGGGAGCTGTTTTTT
clone_size: many; d_call: -; v_call: TRBV5-4; j_call: TRBJ2-2; cdr3_length: 13; cdr3_aa: CASSTQDSGELFF; cdr3_nt: TGTGCCAGCAGCACACAGGACAGCGGGGAGCTGTTTTTT
clone_size: -; d_call: -; v_call: TRBV11-2; j_call: TRBJ2-1; cdr3_length: 15; cdr3_aa: CASSPPAVSYNEQFF; cdr3_nt: TGTGCCAGCAGCCCCCCCGCAGTCTCCTACAATGAGCAGTTCTTC
clone_size: many; d_call: TRBD1; v_call: TRBV7-2; j_call: TRBJ1-6; cdr3_length: 15; cdr3_aa: CASSLDGQGRSPLHF; cdr3_nt: TGTGCCAGCAGCTTAGACGGACAGGGCCGATCACCCCTCCACTTT
clone_size: many; d_call: -; v_call: TRBV5-1; j_call: TRBJ2-5; cdr3_length: 11; cdr3_aa: CASSLQETQYF; cdr3_nt: TGCGCCAGCAGCCTCCAAGAGACCCAGTACTTC
clone_size: many; d_call: TRBD1; v_call: TRBV5-1; j_call: TRBJ2-2; cdr3_length: 16; cdr3_aa: CASSPDRGMNTGELFF; cdr3_nt: TGCGCCAGCAGCCCTGACAGGGGGATGAACACCGGGGAGCTGTTTTTT
clone_size: many; d_call: TRBD2; v_call: TRBV3-1; j_call: TRBJ2-7; cdr3_length: 15; cdr3_aa: CASSQSLALSYEQYF; cdr3_nt: TGTGCCAGCAGCCAATCACTAGCGCTATCCTACGAGCAGTACTTC
clone_size: many; d_call: TRBD2; v_call: TRBV7-2; j_call: TRBJ2-1; cdr3_length: 15; cdr3_aa: CASSLGLAGGNEQFF; cdr3_nt: TGTGCCAGCAGCCTAGGACTAGCGGGGGGGAATGAGCAGTTCTTC
clone_size: many; d_call: -; v_call: TRBV5-4; j_call: TRBJ2-5; cdr3_length: 13; cdr3_aa: CASSLPQGATQYF; cdr3_nt: TGTGCCAGCAGCCTCCCCCAGGGAGCGACCCAGTACTTC
clone_size: -; d_call: TRBD1; v_call: TRBV20-1; j_call: TRBJ1-5; cdr3_length: 14; cdr3_aa: CSALDRVTNQPQHF; cdr3_nt: TGCAGTGCTCTAGACAGGGTGACAAATCAGCCCCAGCATTTT
clone_size: many; d_call: TRBD1; v_call: TRBV4-1; j_call: TRBJ2-3; cdr3_length: 14; cdr3_aa: CASKGQGITDTQYF; cdr3_nt: TGCGCCAGCAAGGGACAGGGGATCACAGATACGCAGTATTTT
clone_size: many; d_call: TRBD2; v_call: TRBV9; j_call: TRBJ2-1; cdr3_length: 20; cdr3_aa: CASSSRTGRISSGGLTEQFF; cdr3_nt: TGTGCCAGCAGCTCCCGGACAGGGCGAATATCTAGCGGGGGGCTTACTGAGCAGTTCTTC
clone_size: -; d_call: TRBD1; v_call: TRBV4-3; j_call: TRBJ2-2; cdr3_length: 16; cdr3_aa: CASSQGDRDDTGELFF; cdr3_nt: TGCGCCAGCAGCCAAGGGGACAGGGACGACACCGGGGAGCTGTTTTTT
clone_size: -; d_call: -; v_call: TRBV6-6; j_call: TRBJ2-7; cdr3_length: 17; cdr3_aa: CASSYSATASSSYEQYF; cdr3_nt: TGTGCCAGCAGTTACTCCGCGACAGCCTCGAGCTCCTACGAGCAGTACTTC
clone_size: many; d_call: TRBD2; v_call: TRBV7-2; j_call: TRBJ2-1; cdr3_length: 17; cdr3_aa: CASSLVPLAGGVDEQFF; cdr3_nt: TGTGCCAGCAGCTTAGTGCCACTAGCGGGAGGAGTGGATGAGCAGTTCTTC
clone_size: few; d_call: TRBD1; v_call: TRBV5-1; j_call: TRBJ2-5; cdr3_length: 15; cdr3_aa: CASSHWTGSQETQYF; cdr3_nt: TGCGCCAGCAGTCACTGGACAGGTTCCCAAGAGACCCAGTACTTC